The rows below give T cell receptor beta chains drawn from one sample of a study of CD8+ T cells in alopecia areata. Only in-frame clones appear in the TCRdb table, and some are missing; sequencing was by immunoSEQ multiplex PCR. The sample has approximately 2,000 clones, about 77% seen once. The source was skin, collected around week 44, from a patient treated with tofacitinib. These receptors were collected from a human donor with alopecia areata. Each CDR3 is given with its conserved first and last residue. A D gene is named only where the DNA matches it firmly. Clone sizes are given selectively: once, few, many, or a class where the clone is expanded.

j_gene: TRBJ1-4
d_gene: NA
abundance: NA
v_gene: TRBV7-2
CDR3aa: CASSLVPLGEKLFF
CDR3nt: TGTGCCAGCAGCTTAGTCCCCCTCGGTGAAAAACTGTTTTTT

j_gene: TRBJ2-2
d_gene: TRBD1
abundance: few
v_gene: TRBV11-2
CDR3aa: CASSGMGQKGTGELFF
CDR3nt: TGTGCCAGCAGCGGTATGGGACAGAAGGGCACCGGGGAGCTGTTTTTT

j_gene: TRBJ2-3
d_gene: NA
abundance: NA
v_gene: TRBV9
CDR3aa: CASSVAGMTDTQYF
CDR3nt: TGTGCCAGCAGCGTAGCAGGGATGACAGATACGCAGTATTTT

j_gene: TRBJ2-4
d_gene: TRBD1
abundance: once
v_gene: TRBV25-1
CDR3aa: CASIFGQGQAKNIQYF
CDR3nt: TGTGCCAGCATCTTCGGACAGGGTCAAGCCAAAAACATTCAGTACTTC

j_gene: TRBJ2-5
d_gene: TRBD1
abundance: NA
v_gene: TRBV5-1
CDR3aa: CASSEQTGGQETQYF
CDR3nt: TGCGCCAGCAGTGAACAGACAGGGGGGCAAGAGACCCAGTACTTC

j_gene: TRBJ2-1
d_gene: NA
abundance: NA
v_gene: TRBV5-1
CDR3aa: CASSLQDSYNEQFF
CDR3nt: TGCGCCAGCAGCTTACAGGACTCCTACAATGAGCAGTTCTTC

j_gene: TRBJ2-1
d_gene: NA
abundance: few
v_gene: TRBV11-2
CDR3aa: CASSLTPTINEQFF
CDR3nt: TGTGCCAGCAGCTTAACTCCGACTATCAATGAGCAGTTCTTC

j_gene: TRBJ1-3
d_gene: NA
abundance: NA
v_gene: TRBV6-1
CDR3aa: CASSVKTETGNTIYF
CDR3nt: TGTGCCAGCAGTGTGAAGACGGAAACTGGAAACACCATATATTTT

j_gene: TRBJ2-7
d_gene: TRBD1
abundance: NA
v_gene: TRBV29-1
CDR3aa: CSVVPGQGGEQYF
CDR3nt: TGCAGCGTTGTGCCGGGACAGGGAGGCGAGCAGTACTTC

j_gene: TRBJ2-7
d_gene: NA
abundance: once
v_gene: TRBV7-9
CDR3aa: CASTSSDEQYF
CDR3nt: TGTGCCAGCACCTCATCGGACGAGCAGTACTTC